This entry concerns a single TCR beta chain. The sample originates from a study of cytomegalovirus exposure and HLA in healthy donors. There are 16 residues in the CDR3. Germline CDR1 SEHNR, CDR2 FQNEAQ (reference sequence). V shed 4 bases and J 3 bases; nucleotides not matched to a gene: 9. PCR used 60 Vbeta primers and 13 Jbeta primers. The data were produced by immunoSEQ multiplex PCR, yet TCRdb's version contains in-frame clones alone and is incomplete. The sample holds under 150,000 clones, about 84% seen once. This receptor was obtained from a woman between 40 and 50 years old in good health and CMV-seropositive. The chain carries TRBV7-9 and TRBJ2-1; 7 bases align to TRBD2. Sequencing was performed on PBMCs. This CDR3 is CASSSSLAENYNEQFF. The CDR3 DNA reads as TGTGCCAGCAGCTCGTCTCTAGCGGAGAACTACAATGAGCAGTTCTTC.